This T cell receptor (beta chain) was observed in a study of long-term antiretroviral therapy in people with HIV. As for the study in general: It was about a decade after the earliest samples that the 2015 immediate-ART recommendation appeared.

Specimens held roughly 0.9-11 million cryopreserved PBMC prior to DNA extraction. The authors ran the immunoSEQ assay, v3.0, at survey level. Clones were read by immunoSEQ multiplex PCR, and TCRdb kept only the in-frame ones, dropping some. Among some 18,000 clones listed, around 82% were seen once. This CDR3 has 18 residues. The V segment lost 5 bases and the J segment 0 bases; nucleotides outside the gene matches: 10. Germline V lookup: CDR1 SGHVS, CDR2 FNYEAQ. This clone was recorded once. The source of this sequence is a man between 18 and 29 years old with HIV. V and J are TRBV7-6 and TRBJ2-6; TRBD1 matches at 7 bases. Material: unsorted PBMCs, obtained 0.1 years before starting antiretroviral therapy. The CDR3 spells CASSPTGESISGANVLTF. CDR3 in DNA: TGTGCCAGCAGCCCCACAGGGGAGAGCATCTCTGGGGCCAACGTCCTGACTTTC. The variable domain in full, completed from reference TRBV7-6 and TRBJ2-6, reads GAGVSQSPRYKVTKRGQDVALRCDPISGHVSLYWYRQALGQGPEFLTYFNYEAQQDKSGLPNDRFSAERPEGSISTLTIQRTEQRDSAMYRCASSPTGESISGANVLTFGAGSRLTVL.